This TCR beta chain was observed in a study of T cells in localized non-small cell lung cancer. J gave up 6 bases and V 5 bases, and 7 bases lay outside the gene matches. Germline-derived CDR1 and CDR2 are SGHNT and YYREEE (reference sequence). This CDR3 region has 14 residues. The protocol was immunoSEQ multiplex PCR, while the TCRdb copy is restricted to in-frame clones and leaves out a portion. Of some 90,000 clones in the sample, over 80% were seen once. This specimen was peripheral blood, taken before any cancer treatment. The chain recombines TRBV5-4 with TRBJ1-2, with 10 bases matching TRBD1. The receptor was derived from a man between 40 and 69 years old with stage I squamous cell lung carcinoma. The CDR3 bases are TGTGCCAGCAGTCATCGGACAGGGGGAGATGGCTACACCTTC. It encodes CASSHRTGGDGYTF. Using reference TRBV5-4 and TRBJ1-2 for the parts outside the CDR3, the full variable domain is ETGVTQSPTHLIKTRGQQVTLRCSSQSGHNTVSWYQQALGQGPQFIFQYYREEENGRGNFPPRFSGLQFPNYSSELNVNALELDDSALYLCASSHRTGGDGYTFGSGTRLTVV.